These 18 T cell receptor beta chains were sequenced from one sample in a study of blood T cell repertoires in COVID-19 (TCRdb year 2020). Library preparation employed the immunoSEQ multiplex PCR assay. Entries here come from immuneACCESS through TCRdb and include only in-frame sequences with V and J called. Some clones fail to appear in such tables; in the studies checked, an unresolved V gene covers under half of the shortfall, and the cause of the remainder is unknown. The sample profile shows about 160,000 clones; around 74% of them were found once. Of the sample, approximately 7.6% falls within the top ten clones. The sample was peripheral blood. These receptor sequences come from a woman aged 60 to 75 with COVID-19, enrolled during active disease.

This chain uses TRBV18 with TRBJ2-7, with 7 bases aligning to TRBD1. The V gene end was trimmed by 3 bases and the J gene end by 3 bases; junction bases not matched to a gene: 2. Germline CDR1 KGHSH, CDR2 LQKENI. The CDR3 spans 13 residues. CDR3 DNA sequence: TGTGCCAGCTCACCGGGACAGTACTACGAGCAGTACGTC. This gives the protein CASSPGQYYEQYV.

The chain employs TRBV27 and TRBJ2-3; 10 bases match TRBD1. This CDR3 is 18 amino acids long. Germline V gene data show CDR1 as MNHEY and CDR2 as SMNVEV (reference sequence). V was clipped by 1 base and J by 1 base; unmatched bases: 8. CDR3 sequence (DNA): TGTGCCAGCAGTTTATTACACTCGACAGGGGGCGGCACAGATACGCAGTATTTT. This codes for CASSLLHSTGGGTDTQYF.

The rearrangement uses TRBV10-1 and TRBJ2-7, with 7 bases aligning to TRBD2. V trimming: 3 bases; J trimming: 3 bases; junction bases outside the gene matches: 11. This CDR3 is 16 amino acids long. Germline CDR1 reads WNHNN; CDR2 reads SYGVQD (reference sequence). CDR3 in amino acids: CASSDPGEGPLYEQYF. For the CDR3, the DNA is TGCGCCAGCAGTGACCCGGGGGAGGGCCCTCTCTACGAGCAGTACTTC.

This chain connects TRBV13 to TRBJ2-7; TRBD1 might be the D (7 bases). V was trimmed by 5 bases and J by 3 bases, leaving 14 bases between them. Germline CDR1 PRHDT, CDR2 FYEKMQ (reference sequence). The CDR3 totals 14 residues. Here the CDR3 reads CASSNRRGLYEQYF. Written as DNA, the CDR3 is TGTGCCAGCAGCAACCGGAGGGGGCTCTACGAGCAGTACTTC.

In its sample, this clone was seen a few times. The chain's CDR3 is CASSWEGTSGRINEQFF. In DNA, the CDR3 is TGTGCCAGCAGCTGGGAAGGGACTAGCGGGAGAATAAATGAGCAGTTCTTC. The chain carries TRBV7-2 and TRBJ2-1; 14 bases are shared with TRBD2. The CDR3 contains 17 residues. The germline gives CDR1 SGHTA, CDR2 FQGNSA. J was trimmed by 7 bases and V by 4 bases; bases with no gene match: 9.

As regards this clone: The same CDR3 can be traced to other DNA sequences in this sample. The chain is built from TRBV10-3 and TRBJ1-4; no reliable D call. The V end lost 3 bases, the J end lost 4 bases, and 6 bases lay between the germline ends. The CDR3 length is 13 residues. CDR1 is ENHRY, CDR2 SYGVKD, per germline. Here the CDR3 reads CAISDGSNEKLFF. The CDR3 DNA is TGTGCCATCAGTGATGGGAGTAATGAAAAACTGTTTTTT.

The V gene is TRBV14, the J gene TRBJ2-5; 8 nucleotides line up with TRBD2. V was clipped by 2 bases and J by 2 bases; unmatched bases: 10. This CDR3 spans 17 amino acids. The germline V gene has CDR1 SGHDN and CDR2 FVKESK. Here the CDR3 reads CASSQRKAGGDQETQYF. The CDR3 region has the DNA TGTGCCAGCAGCCAACGTAAGGCGGGGGGCGATCAAGAGACCCAGTACTTC.

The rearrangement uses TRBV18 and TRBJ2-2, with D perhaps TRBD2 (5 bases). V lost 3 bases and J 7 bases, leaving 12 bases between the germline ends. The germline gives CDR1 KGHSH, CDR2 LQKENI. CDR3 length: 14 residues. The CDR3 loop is CASSPAGLYGELFF. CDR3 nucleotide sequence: TGTGCCAGCTCACCGGCGGGTCTATACGGGGAGCTGTTTTTT.

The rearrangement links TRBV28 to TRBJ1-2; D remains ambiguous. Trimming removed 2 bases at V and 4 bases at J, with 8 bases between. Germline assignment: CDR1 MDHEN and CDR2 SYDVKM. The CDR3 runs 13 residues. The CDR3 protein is CASSLAQTYGYTF. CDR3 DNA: TGTGCCAGCAGTTTAGCACAGACCTATGGCTACACCTTC.

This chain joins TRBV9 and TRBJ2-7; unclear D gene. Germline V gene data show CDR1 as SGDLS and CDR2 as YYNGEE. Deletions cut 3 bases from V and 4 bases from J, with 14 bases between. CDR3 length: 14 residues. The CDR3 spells CASSGGLSSYEQYF. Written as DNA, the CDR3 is TGTGCCAGCAGCGGAGGCCTTTCTTCTTACGAGCAGTACTTC.

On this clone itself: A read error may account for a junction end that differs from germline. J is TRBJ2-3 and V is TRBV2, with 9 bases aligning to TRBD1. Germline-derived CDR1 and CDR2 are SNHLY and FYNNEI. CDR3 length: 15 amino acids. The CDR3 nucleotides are TGTGCCAGCAGCGAAGACAGGGGGTCCACAGATACGCAGTATTTT. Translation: CASSEDRGSTDTQYF.

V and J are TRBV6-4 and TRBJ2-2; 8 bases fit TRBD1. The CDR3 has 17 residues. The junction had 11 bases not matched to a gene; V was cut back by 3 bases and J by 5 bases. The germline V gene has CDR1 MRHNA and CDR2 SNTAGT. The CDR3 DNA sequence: TGTGCCAGCAGTGAAAGTTCTCAGGGGGCAGGGACCGGGGAGCTGTTTTTT. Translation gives CASSESSQGAGTGELFF.

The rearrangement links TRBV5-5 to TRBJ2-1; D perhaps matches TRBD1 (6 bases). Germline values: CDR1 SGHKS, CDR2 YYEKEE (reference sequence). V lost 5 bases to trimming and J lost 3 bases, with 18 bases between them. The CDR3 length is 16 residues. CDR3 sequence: CASRPEAGANYNEQFF. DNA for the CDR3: TGTGCCAGCAGGCCCGAGGCAGGGGCCAACTACAATGAGCAGTTCTTC.

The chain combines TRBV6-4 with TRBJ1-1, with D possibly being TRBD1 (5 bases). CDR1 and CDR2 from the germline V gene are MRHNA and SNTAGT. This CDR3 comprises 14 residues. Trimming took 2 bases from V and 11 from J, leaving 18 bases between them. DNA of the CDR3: TGTGCCAGCAGTGACCGGGTCGGAAGGGGTGTTGCTTTCTTT. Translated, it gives CASSDRVGRGVAFF.

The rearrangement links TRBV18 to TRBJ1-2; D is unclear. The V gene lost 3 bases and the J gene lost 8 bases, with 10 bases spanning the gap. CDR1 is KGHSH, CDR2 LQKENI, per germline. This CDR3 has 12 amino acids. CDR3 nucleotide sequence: TGTGCCAGCTCACCGGAGGGTATAGGCTACACCTTC. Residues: CASSPEGIGYTF.

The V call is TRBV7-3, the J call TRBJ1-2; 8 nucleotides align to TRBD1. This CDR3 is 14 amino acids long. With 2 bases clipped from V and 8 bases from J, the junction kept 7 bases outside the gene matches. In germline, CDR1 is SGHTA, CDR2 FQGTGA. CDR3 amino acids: CASSLLGQGSGYTF. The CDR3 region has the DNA TGTGCCAGCAGCTTACTTGGACAGGGAAGCGGCTACACCTTC.

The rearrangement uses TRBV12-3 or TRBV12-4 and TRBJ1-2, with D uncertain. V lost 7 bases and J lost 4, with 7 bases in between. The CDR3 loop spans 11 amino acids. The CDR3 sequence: CASTLRYGYTF. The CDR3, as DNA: TGTGCCAGCACCCTCCGCTATGGCTACACCTTC.

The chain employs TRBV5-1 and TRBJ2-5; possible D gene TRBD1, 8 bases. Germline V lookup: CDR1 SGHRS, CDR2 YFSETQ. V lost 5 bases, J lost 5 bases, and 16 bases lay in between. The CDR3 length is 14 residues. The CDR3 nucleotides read TGCGCCAGCAGTTTCGGACAGGGAGGGGAGACCCAGTACTTC. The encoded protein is CASSFGQGGETQYF.